The entry below describes one T cell receptor (beta chain). Its antigen is still unknown. TCRdb keeps only in-frame clones here, not all; method: immunoSEQ multiplex PCR. The repertoire includes more than 75,000 clones, approximately 71% of them detected once, and 20% to 25% sits in the top ten. V dropped 6 bases and J dropped 1; count of bases not matched to a gene: 11. CDR1 is KGHSH and CDR2 is LQKENI in the germline V gene. This CDR3 spans 16 amino acids. The data are from a study of cytotoxic CD8 clonotypes in ibrutinib-treated CLL. Study observations and caveats: T-cell clonality at baseline went above that of age-matched healthy donors and rose and fell with circulating CD8+ T-cell counts. Elevated clonality accompanied ibrutinib response, with a return toward baseline values at progression.

The material sequenced was PBMCs, taken after 24 months of ibrutinib treatment. The chain has TRBV18 and TRBJ1-1, with 7 bases identical to TRBD1. The clonotype originates from a human donor with chronic lymphocytic leukemia. The CDR3 is CASSRPTGTTNTEAFF. The CDR3 coding sequence is TGTGCCAGCTCCCGACCGACAGGGACAACGAACACTGAAGCTTTCTTT.